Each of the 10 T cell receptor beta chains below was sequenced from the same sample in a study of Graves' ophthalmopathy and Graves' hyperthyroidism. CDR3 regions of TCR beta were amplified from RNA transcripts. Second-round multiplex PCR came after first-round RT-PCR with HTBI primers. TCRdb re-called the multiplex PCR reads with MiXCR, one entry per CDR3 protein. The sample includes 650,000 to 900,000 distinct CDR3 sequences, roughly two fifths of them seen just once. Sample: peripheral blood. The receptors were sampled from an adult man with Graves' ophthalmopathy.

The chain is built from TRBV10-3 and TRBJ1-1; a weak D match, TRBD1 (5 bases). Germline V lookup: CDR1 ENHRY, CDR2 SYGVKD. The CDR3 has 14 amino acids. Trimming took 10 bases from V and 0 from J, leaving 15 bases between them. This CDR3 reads CASRRQSMNTEAFF. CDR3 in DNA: TGTGCCAGCAGAAGACAGTCAATGAACACTGAAGCTTTCTTT.

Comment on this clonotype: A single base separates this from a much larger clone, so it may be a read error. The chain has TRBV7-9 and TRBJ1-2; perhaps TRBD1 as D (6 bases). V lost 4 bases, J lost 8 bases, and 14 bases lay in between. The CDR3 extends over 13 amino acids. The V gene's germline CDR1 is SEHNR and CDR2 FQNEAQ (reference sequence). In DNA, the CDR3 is TGTGCCAGCAGCTCAGACCCAGGGGAAGGCTACACCTTC. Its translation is CASSSDPGEGYTF.

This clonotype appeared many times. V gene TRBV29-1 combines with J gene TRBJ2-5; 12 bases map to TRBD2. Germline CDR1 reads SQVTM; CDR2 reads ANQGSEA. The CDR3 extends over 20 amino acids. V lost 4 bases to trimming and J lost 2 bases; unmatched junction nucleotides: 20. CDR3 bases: TGCAGCGTTGGGGAGGCACCCAGACTAGCGGGGGATTCTTTACAAGAGACCCAGTACTTC. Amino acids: CSVGEAPRLAGDSLQETQYF.

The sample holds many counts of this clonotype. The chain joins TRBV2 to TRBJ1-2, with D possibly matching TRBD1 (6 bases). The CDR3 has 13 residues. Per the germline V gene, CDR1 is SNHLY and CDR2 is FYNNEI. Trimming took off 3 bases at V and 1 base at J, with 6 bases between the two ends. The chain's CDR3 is CASSDRGNYGYTF. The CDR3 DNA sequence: TGTGCCAGCAGTGACAGGGGTAACTATGGCTACACCTTC.

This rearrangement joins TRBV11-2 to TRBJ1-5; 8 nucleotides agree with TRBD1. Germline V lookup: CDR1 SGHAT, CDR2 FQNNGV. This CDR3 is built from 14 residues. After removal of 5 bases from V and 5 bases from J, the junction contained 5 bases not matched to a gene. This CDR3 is CASSADRVDQPQHF. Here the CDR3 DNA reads TGTGCCAGCAGCGCGGACAGGGTTGATCAGCCCCAGCATTTT.

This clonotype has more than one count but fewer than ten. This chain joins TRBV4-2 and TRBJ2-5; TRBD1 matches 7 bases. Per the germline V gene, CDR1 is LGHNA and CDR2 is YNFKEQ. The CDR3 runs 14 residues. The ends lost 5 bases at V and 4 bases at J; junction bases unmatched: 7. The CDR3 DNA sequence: TGTGCCAGCAGCTTATATACAGGGGCAGAGACCCAGTACTTC. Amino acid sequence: CASSLYTGAETQYF.

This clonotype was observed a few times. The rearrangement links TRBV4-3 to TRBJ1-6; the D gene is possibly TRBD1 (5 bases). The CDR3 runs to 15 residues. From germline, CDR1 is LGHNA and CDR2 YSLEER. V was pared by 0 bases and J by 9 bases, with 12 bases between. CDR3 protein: CASSQEGAGGSPLHF. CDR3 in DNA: TGCGCCAGCAGCCAAGAAGGCGCCGGGGGTTCACCCCTCCACTTT.

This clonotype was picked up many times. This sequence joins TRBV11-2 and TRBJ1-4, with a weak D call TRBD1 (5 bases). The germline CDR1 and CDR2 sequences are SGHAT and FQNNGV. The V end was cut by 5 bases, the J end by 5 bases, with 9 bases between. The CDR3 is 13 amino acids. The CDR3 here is CASSLWGNEKLFF. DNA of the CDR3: TGTGCCAGCAGCCTCTGGGGGAATGAAAAACTGTTTTTT.

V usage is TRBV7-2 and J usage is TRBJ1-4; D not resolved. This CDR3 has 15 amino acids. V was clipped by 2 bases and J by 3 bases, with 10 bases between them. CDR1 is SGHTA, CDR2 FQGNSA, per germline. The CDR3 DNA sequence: TGTGCCAGCAGCTTAAGCTCTGGGGCTAATGAAAAACTGTTTTTT. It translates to CASSLSSGANEKLFF. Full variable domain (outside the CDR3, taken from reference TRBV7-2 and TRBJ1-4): GAGVSQSPSNKVTEKGKDVELRCDPISGHTALYWYRQSLGQGLEFLIYFQGNSAPDKSGLPSDRFSAERTGGSVSTLTIQRTQQEDSAVYLCASSLSSGANEKLFFGSGTQLSVL.

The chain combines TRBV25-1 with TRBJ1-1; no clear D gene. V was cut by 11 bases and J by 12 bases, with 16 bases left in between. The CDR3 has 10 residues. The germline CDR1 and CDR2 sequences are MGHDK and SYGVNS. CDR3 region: CAGMGVDTFF. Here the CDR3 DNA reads TGTGCCGGCATGGGCGTTGATACTTTCTTT.